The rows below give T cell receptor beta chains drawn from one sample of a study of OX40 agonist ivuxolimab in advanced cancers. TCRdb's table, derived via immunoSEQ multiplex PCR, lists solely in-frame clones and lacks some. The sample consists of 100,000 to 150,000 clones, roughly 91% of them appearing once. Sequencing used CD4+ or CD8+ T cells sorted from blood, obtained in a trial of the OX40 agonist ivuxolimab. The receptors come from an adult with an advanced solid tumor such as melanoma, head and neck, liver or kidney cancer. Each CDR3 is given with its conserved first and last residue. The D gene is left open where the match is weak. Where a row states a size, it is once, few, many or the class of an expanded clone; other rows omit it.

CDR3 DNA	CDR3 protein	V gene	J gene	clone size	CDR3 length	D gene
TGTGCCACCAGCAGAGGGACCAATAGCAATCAGCCCCAGCATTTT	CATSRGTNSNQPQHF	TRBV15	TRBJ1-5	NA	15	NA
TGTGCCAGCACAGGGAGCAGGGCTTCCTACGAGCAGTACTTC	CASTGSRASYEQYF	TRBV18	TRBJ2-7	once	14	NA
TGTGCCAGTAGTACGCTCCAGGGGGCGAGGAATGAGCAGTTCTTC	CASSTLQGARNEQFF	TRBV19	TRBJ2-1	NA	15	TRBD1
TGTGCCAGCAGTGTTGAGGGGCTCACTACCGGGGAGCTGTTTTTT	CASSVEGLTTGELFF	TRBV2	TRBJ2-2	NA	15	NA
TGTGCCAGCACGAGGGGTCCCCTCGAGCAGTACTTC	CASTRGPLEQYF	TRBV7-2	TRBJ2-7	NA	12	NA
TGTGCCAGCAGGCCGTCAGGGTCCCATGGCTACACCTTC	CASRPSGSHGYTF	TRBV2	TRBJ1-2	NA	13	NA
TGTGCCTCGGACAGGGGGGGGAGGACTGAAGCTTTCTTT	CASDRGGRTEAFF	TRBV6-1	TRBJ1-1	NA	13	TRBD1
TGCAGCGTTGCATCAGGGGCAACTAATGAAAAACTGTTTTTT	CSVASGATNEKLFF	TRBV29-1	TRBJ1-4	NA	14	NA
TGCGCCAGCAGCCAATTGATTAGGGGTGCCAAAAACATTCAGTACTTC	CASSQLIRGAKNIQYF	TRBV4-1	TRBJ2-4	NA	16	NA
TGCGCCAGCAGTTTACAGGGAGAAGACAATCAGCCCCAGCATTTT	CASSLQGEDNQPQHF	TRBV5-1	TRBJ1-5	NA	15	NA
TGCGCCAGCAGCTTGGGAGGGACGGCGAACACTGAAGCTTTCTTT	CASSLGGTANTEAFF	TRBV5-1	TRBJ1-1	NA	15	NA
TGTGCCAGCAGCACCCAGACTAGCGGCGTTACTGGCAATGAGCAGTTCTTC	CASSTQTSGVTGNEQFF	TRBV7-6	TRBJ2-1	NA	17	TRBD2
TGTGCCAGCAGTGGACTCCTTACAGATACGCAGTATTTT	CASSGLLTDTQYF	TRBV6-6	TRBJ2-3	NA	13	NA
TGTGCCAGCAGCGTAGTAACAGAGAACACTGAAGCTTTCTTT	CASSVVTENTEAFF	TRBV9	TRBJ1-1	NA	14	NA
TGCGCCAGCAGACTTTTGCCCCGACAGGGAGGAGATACGCAGTATTTT	CASRLLPRQGGDTQYF	TRBV5-1	TRBJ2-3	NA	16	NA